Listed here are 8 T cell receptor beta chains from one sample, sequenced in a study of cytomegalovirus exposure and HLA in healthy donors. It was with 60 Vbeta and 13 Jbeta primers that the PCR ran. Sequenced by immunoSEQ multiplex PCR; TCRdb stores in-frame clones only, minus some. This sample has 200,000 to 250,000 clones, with 65% to 85% found just once. Material for sequencing was PBMCs. Every receptor here comes from a boy younger than 10 in good health and CMV-seronegative.

This chain uses TRBV27 with TRBJ2-7; 13 bases align to TRBD2. V was clipped by 1 base and J by 5 bases; unmatched bases: 5. This CDR3 comprises 16 residues. Germline CDR1 and CDR2: MNHEY and SMNVEV (reference sequence). CDR3 nucleotides: TGTGCCAGCAGTTTATTACTAGCGGGGGGGCCTCACGAGCAGTACTTC. Translation: CASSLLLAGGPHEQYF.

The chain couples TRBV19 to TRBJ1-2; 9 positions match TRBD1. Germline V gene data show CDR1 as LNHDA and CDR2 as SQIVND (reference sequence). V gave up 7 bases and J gave up 2 bases; unmatched junction bases: 8. The CDR3 contains 15 residues. CDR3 bases: TGTGCCAGTACCGCAGGGGACAGGGCCAACTATGGCTACACCTTC. Amino acid sequence: CASTAGDRANYGYTF.

This clone has just a few counts. The V gene is TRBV9, the J gene TRBJ2-5; 7 nucleotides line up with TRBD2. The CDR3 has 13 residues. The ends lost 0 bases at V and 5 bases at J; junction bases unmatched: 1. Germline lookup yields CDR1 SGDLS and CDR2 YYNGEE. The CDR3 loop reads CASSVGAGETQYF. The CDR3 DNA reads as TGTGCCAGCAGCGTAGGAGCGGGGGAGACCCAGTACTTC.

The V and J genes are TRBV6-4 and TRBJ2-1, with 10 nucleotides matching TRBD2. J lost 7 bases, V lost 3 bases, and 15 bases had no gene match. Germline V gives CDR1 MRHNA, CDR2 SNTAGT. This CDR3 has 18 residues. The CDR3 protein is CASSERYGSGGALNEQFF. DNA of the CDR3: TGTGCCAGCAGTGAGCGTTACGGCAGCGGGGGGGCCTTAAATGAGCAGTTCTTC.

Concerning this clone: Within the sample, other DNA sequences also encode this same CDR3. The chain carries TRBV7-6 and TRBJ2-7; the match to TRBD1 covers 7 bases. CDR1 and CDR2 from the germline V gene are SGHVS and FNYEAQ. Trimming cost V 5 bases and J 2 bases; bases outside gene matches: 9. CDR3 length: 15 amino acids. CDR3 in amino acids: CASSLRQGGTYEQYF. In DNA form, the CDR3 reads TGTGCCAGCAGCCTTCGACAGGGTGGGACCTACGAGCAGTACTTC.

CDR3 sequence reads: CASSVWGGPSSYNEQFF. In nucleotides, the CDR3 is TGTGCCAGCAGCGTATGGGGGGGCCCCAGCTCCTACAATGAGCAGTTCTTC. V gene TRBV9 combines with J gene TRBJ2-1, with D tentatively TRBD2 (7 bases). The CDR3 extends over 17 amino acids. Between the trimmed V and J ends, which lost 1 base and 0 bases, there was a span of 14 bases. The germline gives CDR1 SGDLS, CDR2 YYNGEE.

As concerns this clone: The same CDR3 is also encoded by other DNA sequences in this sample. The J gene is TRBJ2-1, the V gene TRBV19, with D possibly matching TRBD1 (7 bases). Germline CDR1 is LNHDA and CDR2 is SQIVND (reference sequence). The CDR3 length is 15 residues. V dropped 3 bases and J dropped 3 bases, with 12 bases sitting between them. The CDR3 loop reads CASSIRRDSYNEQFF. DNA for the CDR3: TGTGCCAGTAGTATTAGGAGGGACAGCTACAATGAGCAGTTCTTC.

The V and J genes are TRBV9 and TRBJ1-2; D not resolved. This CDR3 has 14 residues. Between the trimmed V and J ends, which lost 0 bases and 1 base, there was a span of 7 bases. CDR1 is SGDLS and CDR2 is YYNGEE in the germline V gene. CDR3: CASSVATVNYGYTF. In DNA form, the CDR3 reads TGTGCCAGCAGCGTAGCAACAGTTAACTATGGCTACACCTTC.